This T cell receptor beta chain originates from a study of shared clonotypes between healthy human individuals. A roughly 200 ng quantity of DNA, 29,000 or so T cell genomes, went into the sorted-subset replicate PCRs. Sequencing used immunoSEQ multiplex PCR; TCRdb keeps in-frame clones, though not all of them. The sample yields a few hundred thousand clones, approximately 97% seen once. This CDR3 is built from 14 residues. CDR1 SGHDT and CDR2 YYEEEE come from the germline V gene. J lost 7 bases, V lost 7 bases, and 11 bases had no gene match. The receptor's source is a woman aged 25-40 years in good health. The sequencing input was naive CD4+ T cells sorted from blood. The subset denotes: CD45RA+ positively selected. V usage is TRBV5-6 and J usage is TRBJ2-1, with 7 nucleotides matching TRBD1. CDR3 in amino acids: CASGRQGSVNEQFF. In DNA form, the CDR3 reads TGTGCCAGCGGCCGACAGGGCTCTGTAAATGAGCAGTTCTTC. The full variable domain, in which reference TRBV5-6 and TRBJ2-1 provide the parts outside the CDR3, is DAGVTQSPTHLIKTRGQQVTLRCSPKSGHDTVSWYQQALGQGPQFIFQYYEEEERQRGNFPDRFSGHQFPNYSSELNVNALLLGDSALYLCASGRQGSVNEQFFGPGTRLTVL.